This entry describes one T cell receptor (beta chain). The protocol was immunoSEQ multiplex PCR, while the TCRdb copy is restricted to in-frame clones and leaves out a portion. Among about 68,000 clones listed, over 75% were seen once. The sample originates from a study of blood T cell repertoires in COVID-19. Study-level information: Researchers got acute and convalescent COVID-19 samples from the United States, Italy and Spain.

Germline CDR1 is SGHRS and CDR2 is YFSETQ. V was cut by 5 bases and J by 4 bases, with 18 bases left in between. This CDR3 has 15 residues. The TCR originated in a man between 45 and 60 years old with acute or convalescent COVID-19. The chain is built from TRBV5-1 and TRBJ1-2; D is uncertain. Sequenced input: peripheral blood. The CDR3 DNA reads as TGCGCCAGCAGAAATACAACGCGTTCGGGCTATGGCTACACCTTC. This codes for CASRNTTRSGYGYTF.